Here is one T cell receptor (beta chain) with its context. This receptor's antigen is unknown. Base-call qualities are not available, and no considerably larger clone is one nucleotide away. The data stem from a study of blood T cells in healthy people across ages (dated by TCRdb to between 2014 and 2017). A note on the overall study: In model experiments, template switching captured roughly one uniquely barcoded TCR beta cDNA molecule for every two T cells. Using deep sequencing normalized with unique cDNA molecular identifiers, the study measured how TCR beta repertoire diversity changes with age. The donors were split into four age groups: young (average about 16 years), middle-aged (around 37), aged (about 62) and long-lived (over 75). To avoid experimental bias, donors of different ages were randomly spread across the sequencing lanes. Using the same blood draw, the study looked at two additional independent replicas of 1 million unique cDNA reads for two donors, one aged 18 to 30 and the other aged 80 or older.

A distance of 11 bases separates the germline ends of V and J, which lose 3 bases and 8 bases respectively. The germline V gene specifies SQVTM as CDR1 and ANQGSEA as CDR2. CDR3 length: 12 amino acids, cysteine to phenylalanine. Only the CDR3 DNA is retained, 36 bases long and in frame from the first base. Systemically healthy Caucasian individuals from Russia, approximately 39 in total and aged about 6 to 100 years, were included as donors. Approximately 10 milliliters of peripheral blood were collected from each donor into EDTA-treated Vacutainer tubes. Ficoll-Paque density-gradient centrifugation was used to isolate PBMCs, with at least 6.5 million per sample. Total RNA was extracted from PBMCs with Trizol reagent, with at least 6 micrograms obtained per sample. Naive CD45RAhigh/CD27high T cell percentages were measured by flow cytometry on a PBMC aliquot from every donor. The paper's findings and limits, for the study overall: Because profiling used bulk unsorted PBMCs, naive and antigen-experienced compartments could not be compared conclusively. The percentage of naive T cells measured by flow cytometry correlated strongly with observed TCR beta diversity. As age increased, observed TCR beta diversity per million T cells dropped in a roughly linear way, and a significant reduction was already evident by age 40. Compared with the aged group, the long-lived group had more naive CD4+ T cells, fewer expanded clones and increased TCR diversity, suggesting age selection. The CMV infection status of donors was not known, potentially confounding age-related changes in expanded clonotypes. Estimates of total diversity based on one million sequenced T cells were regarded as lower bounds and as underestimates.

Library preparation used 5' RACE. The sample was run on an Illumina HiSeq 2500. A second PCR of 7 to 11 cycles was performed with a sample-barcoded 5' primer and a J-beta primer mix. Each TCR beta cDNA molecule received a unique molecular identifier from a template-switch 5' adaptor carrying 12 random nucleotides. Each sample yielded at least 3 million CDR3-containing paired-end reads. First-strand cDNA was synthesized from all RNA with the Mint cDNA synthesis kit, primed by a TRBC-specific oligonucleotide. Following uracil-DNA glycosylase treatment, a first 18-cycle PCR with universal primers M1SS and BC2_uni_R was performed on all cDNA. Turning to the authors' computational methods: Each sample was normalized by randomly selecting 1 million high-quality reads, each carrying a distinct molecular identifier. Instead of being binned into consensus sequences, reads that shared molecular identifiers were thrown out. MiTCR, run with a Q25 quality threshold and the strictest error-elimination algorithm, handled CDR3 identification, clonotype clustering and error correction. A nonparametric unseen species model with Euler transformation was used to estimate a lower bound on total TCR beta diversity. TCRdb itself trimmed the public reads at Q25 with fastp, ran MiXCR and retained productive beta chains. Duplicate CDR3 protein sequences are folded into a single record with the most common DNA and genes. What appears here as the V and J calls and clone size reflects TCRdb's work, not the paper's. This sample gives around 970,000 distinct CDR3 sequences in total; about 53% of them show up just once. The top ten clonotypes cover 20% to 25% of the sample.

The TCR originated in a woman aged 55-70 years in good health. The chain employs TRBV29-1 and TRBJ2-1; the D gene identity is not certain. The sample consisted of blood. The nucleotide sequence reads as follows: TGCAGCGTTGATACAGTGGGCGATGAGCAGTTCTTC. This gives the protein CSVDTVGDEQFF.